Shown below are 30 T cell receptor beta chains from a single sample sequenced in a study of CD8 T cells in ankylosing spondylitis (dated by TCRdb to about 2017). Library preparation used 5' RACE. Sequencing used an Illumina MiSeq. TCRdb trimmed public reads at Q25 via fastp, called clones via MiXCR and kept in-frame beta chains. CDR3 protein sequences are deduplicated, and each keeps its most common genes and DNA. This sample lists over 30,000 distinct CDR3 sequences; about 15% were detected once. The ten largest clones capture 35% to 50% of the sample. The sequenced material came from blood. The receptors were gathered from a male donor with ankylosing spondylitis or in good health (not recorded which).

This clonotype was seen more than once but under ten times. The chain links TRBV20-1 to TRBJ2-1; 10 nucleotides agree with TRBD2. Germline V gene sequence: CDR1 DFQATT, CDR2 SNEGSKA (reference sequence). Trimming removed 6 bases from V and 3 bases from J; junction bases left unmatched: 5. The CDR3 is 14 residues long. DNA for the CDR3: TGCAGTGCGCCGGCTAGCGGGGGCTACAATGAGCAGTTCTTC. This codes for CSAPASGGYNEQFF.

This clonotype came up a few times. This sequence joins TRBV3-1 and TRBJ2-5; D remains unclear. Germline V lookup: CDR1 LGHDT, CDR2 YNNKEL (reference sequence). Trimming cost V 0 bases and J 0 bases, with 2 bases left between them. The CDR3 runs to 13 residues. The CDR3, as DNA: TGTGCCAGCAGCCAAGACTACCAAGAGACCCAGTACTTC. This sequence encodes CASSQDYQETQYF.

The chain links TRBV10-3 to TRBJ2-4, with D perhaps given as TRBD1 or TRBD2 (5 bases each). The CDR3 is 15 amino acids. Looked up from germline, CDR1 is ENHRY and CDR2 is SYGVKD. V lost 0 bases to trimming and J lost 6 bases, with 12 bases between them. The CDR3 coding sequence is TGTGCCATCAGTGAGTCGAGAGGGGCCGGAAACATTCAGTACTTC. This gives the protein CAISESRGAGNIQYF.

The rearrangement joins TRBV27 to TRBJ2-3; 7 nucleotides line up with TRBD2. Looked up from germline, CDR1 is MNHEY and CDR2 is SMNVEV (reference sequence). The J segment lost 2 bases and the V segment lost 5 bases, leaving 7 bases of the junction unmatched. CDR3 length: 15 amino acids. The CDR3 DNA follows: TGTGCCAGCAGTCCGCTGCTAGCGGCCACAGATACGCAGTATTTT. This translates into CASSPLLAATDTQYF.

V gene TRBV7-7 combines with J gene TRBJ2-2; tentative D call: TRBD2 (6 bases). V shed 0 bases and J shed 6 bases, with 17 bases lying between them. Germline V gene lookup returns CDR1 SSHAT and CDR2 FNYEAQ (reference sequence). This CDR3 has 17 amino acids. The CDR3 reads CASSLALPGLNAGELFF. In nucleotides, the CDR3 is TGTGCCAGCAGCTTAGCCCTCCCGGGACTTAACGCCGGGGAGCTGTTTTTT.

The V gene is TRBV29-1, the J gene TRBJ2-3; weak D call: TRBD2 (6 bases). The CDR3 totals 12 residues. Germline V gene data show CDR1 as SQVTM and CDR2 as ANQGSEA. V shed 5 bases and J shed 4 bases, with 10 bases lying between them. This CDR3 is CSVQEGPDTQYF. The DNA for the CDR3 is TGCAGCGTTCAGGAGGGCCCAGATACGCAGTATTTT.

The CDR3 coding sequence is TGTGCCAGCAGTCGTACAGGTCCCGGGGAGCTGTTTTTT. It is translated as CASSRTGPGELFF. This rearrangement joins TRBV6-5 to TRBJ2-2; perhaps TRBD1 as D (5 bases). In germline, CDR1 is MNHEY, CDR2 SVGAGI. V gave up 5 bases and J gave up 6 bases, with 10 bases separating them. This CDR3 has 13 residues.

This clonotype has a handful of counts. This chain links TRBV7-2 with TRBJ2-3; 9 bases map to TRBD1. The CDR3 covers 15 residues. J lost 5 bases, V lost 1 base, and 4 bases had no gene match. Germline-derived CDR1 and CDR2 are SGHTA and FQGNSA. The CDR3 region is CASSLVGQGKDTQYF. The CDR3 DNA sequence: TGTGCCAGCAGCTTAGTAGGACAGGGGAAAGATACGCAGTATTTT.

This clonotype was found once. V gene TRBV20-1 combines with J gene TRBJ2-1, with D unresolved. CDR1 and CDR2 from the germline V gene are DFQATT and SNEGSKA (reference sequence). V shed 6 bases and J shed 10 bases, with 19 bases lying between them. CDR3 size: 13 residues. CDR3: CSAINSPRREQFF. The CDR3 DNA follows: TGCAGTGCAATTAACAGTCCCCGGCGGGAGCAGTTCTTC.

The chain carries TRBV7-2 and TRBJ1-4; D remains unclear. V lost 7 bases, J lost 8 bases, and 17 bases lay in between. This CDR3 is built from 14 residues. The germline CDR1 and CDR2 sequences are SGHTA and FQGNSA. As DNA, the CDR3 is TGTGCCAGCACCCCCCGGGTGTCTGGAGAAAAACTGTTTTTT. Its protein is CASTPRVSGEKLFF.

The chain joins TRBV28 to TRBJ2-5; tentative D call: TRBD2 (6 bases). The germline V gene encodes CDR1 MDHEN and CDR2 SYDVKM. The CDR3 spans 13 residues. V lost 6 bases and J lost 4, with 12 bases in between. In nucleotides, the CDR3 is TGTGCCAGCAGCCCCGCGGGGAGAGAGACCCAGTACTTC. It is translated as CASSPAGRETQYF.

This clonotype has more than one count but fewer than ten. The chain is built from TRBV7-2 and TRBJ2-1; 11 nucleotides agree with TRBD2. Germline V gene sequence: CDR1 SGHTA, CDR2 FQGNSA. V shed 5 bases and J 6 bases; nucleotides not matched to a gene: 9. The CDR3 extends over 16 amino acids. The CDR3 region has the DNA TGTGCCAGCAGCAGCACTAGCGGGGGCTACCTCAATGAGCAGTTCTTC. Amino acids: CASSSTSGGYLNEQFF.

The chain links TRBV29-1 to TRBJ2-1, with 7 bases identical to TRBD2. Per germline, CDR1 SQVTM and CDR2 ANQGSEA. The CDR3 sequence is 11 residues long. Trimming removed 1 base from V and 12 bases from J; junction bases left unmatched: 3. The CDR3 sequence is CSVEAREGQFF. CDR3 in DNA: TGCAGCGTTGAAGCGAGGGAGGGGCAGTTCTTC.

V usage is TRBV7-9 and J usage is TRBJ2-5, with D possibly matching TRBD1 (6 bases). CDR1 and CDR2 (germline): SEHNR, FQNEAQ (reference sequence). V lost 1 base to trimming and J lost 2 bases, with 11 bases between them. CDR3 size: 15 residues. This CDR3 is CASSLDTGRQETQYF. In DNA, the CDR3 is TGTGCCAGCAGCTTAGACACAGGGAGACAAGAGACCCAGTACTTC.

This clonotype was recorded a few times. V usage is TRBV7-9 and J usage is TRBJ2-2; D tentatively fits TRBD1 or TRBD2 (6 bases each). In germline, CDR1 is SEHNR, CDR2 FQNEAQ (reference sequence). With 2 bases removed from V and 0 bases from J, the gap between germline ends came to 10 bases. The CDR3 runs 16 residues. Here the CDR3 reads CASSLKGGTNTGELFF. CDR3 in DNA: TGTGCCAGCAGCTTAAAGGGGGGAACGAACACCGGGGAGCTGTTTTTT.

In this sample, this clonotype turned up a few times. The CDR3 DNA reads as TGCAGTGCTAGTAAACTAGCGGATTACAATGAGCAGTTCTTC. This gives the protein CSASKLADYNEQFF. The rearrangement joins TRBV20-1 to TRBJ2-1; 8 positions agree with TRBD2. CDR1 is DFQATT, CDR2 SNEGSKA, per germline (reference sequence). This CDR3 spans 14 amino acids. The V gene end was trimmed by 3 bases and the J gene end by 4 bases; junction bases not matched to a gene: 5.

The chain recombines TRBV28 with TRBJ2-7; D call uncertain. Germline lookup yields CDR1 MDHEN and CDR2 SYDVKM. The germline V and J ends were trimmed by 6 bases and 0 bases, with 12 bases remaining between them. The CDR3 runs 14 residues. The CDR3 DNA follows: TGTGCCAGCAGCGCGGTGGCTAACTCCTACGAGCAGTACTTC. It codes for CASSAVANSYEQYF.

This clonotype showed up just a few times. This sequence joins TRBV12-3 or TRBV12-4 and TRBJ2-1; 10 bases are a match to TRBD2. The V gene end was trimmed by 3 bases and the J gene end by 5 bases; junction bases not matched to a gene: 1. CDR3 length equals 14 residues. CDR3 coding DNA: TGTGCCAGCAGTTTTAGCGGGGGGAACAATGAGCAGTTCTTC. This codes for CASSFSGGNNEQFF.

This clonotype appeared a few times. The CDR3 loop reads CASSLDYRTGEQYF. The CDR3 region has the DNA TGTGCCAGCAGCTTAGACTACAGGACCGGCGAGCAGTACTTC. The chain employs TRBV7-2 and TRBJ2-7; D is possibly TRBD1 (5 bases). The ends were cut back, 1 base at V and 6 bases at J, with 13 bases in the middle. The germline V gene has CDR1 SGHTA and CDR2 FQGNSA. The CDR3 runs to 14 residues.

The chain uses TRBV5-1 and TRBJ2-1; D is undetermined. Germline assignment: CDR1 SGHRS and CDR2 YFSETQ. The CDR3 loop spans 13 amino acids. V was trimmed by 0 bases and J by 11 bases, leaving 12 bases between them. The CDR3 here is CASSLAGRSQQFF. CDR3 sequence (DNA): TGCGCCAGCAGCTTGGCCGGACGTAGCCAGCAGTTCTTC.

The CDR3 nucleotides are TGTGCCAGCAGCTGGGACACCCCTAAGGGACTAACCGGGGAGCTGTTTTTT. Its protein is CASSWDTPKGLTGELFF. This chain connects TRBV7-9 to TRBJ2-2; the D gene is possibly TRBD2 (7 bases). CDR3 size: 17 residues. Trimming shortened V by 4 bases and J by 5 bases, and 20 bases separated the two germline ends. CDR1 is SEHNR, CDR2 FQNEAQ, per germline (reference sequence).

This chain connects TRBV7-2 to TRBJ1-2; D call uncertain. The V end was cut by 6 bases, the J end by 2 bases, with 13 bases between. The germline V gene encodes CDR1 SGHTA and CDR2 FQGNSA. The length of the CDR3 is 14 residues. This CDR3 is CASRPGRPNYGYTF. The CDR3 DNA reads TGTGCCAGCAGACCCGGTAGACCGAACTATGGCTACACCTTC.

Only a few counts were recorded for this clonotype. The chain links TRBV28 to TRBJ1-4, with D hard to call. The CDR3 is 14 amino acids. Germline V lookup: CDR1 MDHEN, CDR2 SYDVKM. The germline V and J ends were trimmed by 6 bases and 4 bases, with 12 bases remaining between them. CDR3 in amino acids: CASRQLPINEKLFF. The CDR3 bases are TGTGCCAGCAGGCAGCTTCCAATTAATGAAAAACTGTTTTTT.

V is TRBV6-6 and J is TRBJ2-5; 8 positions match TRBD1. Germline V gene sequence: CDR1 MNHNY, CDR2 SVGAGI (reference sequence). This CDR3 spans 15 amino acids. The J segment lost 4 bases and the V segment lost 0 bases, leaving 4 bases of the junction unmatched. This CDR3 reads CASSYSVDRAETQYF. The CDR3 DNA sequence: TGTGCCAGCAGTTACTCGGTGGACAGGGCAGAGACCCAGTACTTC.

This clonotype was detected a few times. The CDR3 protein is CSAPGLAGVETQYF. In nucleotides, the CDR3 is TGCAGTGCCCCGGGACTAGCGGGTGTAGAGACCCAGTACTTC. The chain links TRBV20-1 to TRBJ2-5, with 12 bases that match TRBD2. Per the germline V gene, CDR1 is DFQATT and CDR2 is SNEGSKA (reference sequence). This CDR3 has 14 residues. V shed 6 bases and J 4 bases; nucleotides not matched to a gene: 6.

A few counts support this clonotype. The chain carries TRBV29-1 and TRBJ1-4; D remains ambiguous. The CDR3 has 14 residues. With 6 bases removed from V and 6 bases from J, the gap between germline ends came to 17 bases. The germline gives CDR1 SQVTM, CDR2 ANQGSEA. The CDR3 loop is CSVATGRRDEKLFF. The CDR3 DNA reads TGCAGCGTCGCTACCGGGAGGCGAGATGAAAAACTGTTTTTT.

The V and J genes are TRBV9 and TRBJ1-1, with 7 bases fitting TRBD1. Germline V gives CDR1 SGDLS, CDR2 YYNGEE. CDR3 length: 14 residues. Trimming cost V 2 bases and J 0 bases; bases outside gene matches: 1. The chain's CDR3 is CASSVRGLNTEAFF. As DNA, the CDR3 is TGTGCCAGCAGCGTGAGGGGGCTGAACACTGAAGCTTTCTTT.

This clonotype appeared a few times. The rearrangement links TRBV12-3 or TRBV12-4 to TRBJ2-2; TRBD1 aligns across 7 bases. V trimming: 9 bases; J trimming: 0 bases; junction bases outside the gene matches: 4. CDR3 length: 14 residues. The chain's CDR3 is CASRGQSNTGELFF. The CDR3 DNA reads TGTGCCAGTCGGGGACAGTCGAACACCGGGGAGCTGTTTTTT.

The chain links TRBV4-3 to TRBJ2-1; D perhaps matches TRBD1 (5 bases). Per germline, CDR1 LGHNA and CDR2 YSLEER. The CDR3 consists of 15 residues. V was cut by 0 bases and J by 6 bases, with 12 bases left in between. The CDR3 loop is CASSQDPPGINEQFF. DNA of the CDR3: TGCGCCAGCAGCCAAGATCCACCAGGGATCAATGAGCAGTTCTTC.

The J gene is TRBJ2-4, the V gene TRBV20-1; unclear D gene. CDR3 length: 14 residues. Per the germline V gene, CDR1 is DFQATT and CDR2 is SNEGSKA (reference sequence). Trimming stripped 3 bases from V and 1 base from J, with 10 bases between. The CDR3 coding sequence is TGCAGTGCTAGTCCACCGGTTGCCAAAAACATTCAGTACTTC. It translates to CSASPPVAKNIQYF.